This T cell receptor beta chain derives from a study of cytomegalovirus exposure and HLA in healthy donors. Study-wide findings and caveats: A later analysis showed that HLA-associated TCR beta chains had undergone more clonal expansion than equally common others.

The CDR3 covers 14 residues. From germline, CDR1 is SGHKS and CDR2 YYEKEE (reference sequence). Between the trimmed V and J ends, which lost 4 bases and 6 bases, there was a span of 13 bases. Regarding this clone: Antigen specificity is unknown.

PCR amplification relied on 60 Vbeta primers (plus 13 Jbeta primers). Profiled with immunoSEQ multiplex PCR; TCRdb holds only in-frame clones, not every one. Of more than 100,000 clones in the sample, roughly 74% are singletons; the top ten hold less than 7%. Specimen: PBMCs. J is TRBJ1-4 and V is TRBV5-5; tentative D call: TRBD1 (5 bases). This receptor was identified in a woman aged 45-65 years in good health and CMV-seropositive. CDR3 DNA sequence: TGTGCCAGCAGCATCTCGGGAGGGGATGAAAAACTGTTTTTT. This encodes CASSISGGDEKLFF.